The rows below give T cell receptor beta chains drawn from one sample of a study of lymphopenia after photon versus proton radiotherapy. Sequenced by immunoSEQ multiplex PCR; TCRdb stores in-frame clones only, minus some. The table has approximately 91,000 clones, more than 70% seen once. Sequences were derived from peripheral blood, sampled from a patient treated with proton-based radiotherapy. The receptors here all came from a man in his sixties with pancreatic cancer. The CDR3 runs from the conserved cysteine through the conserved F or W. D genes are given only for firm matches. Rows may omit the clone size; those that give it use once, few, many or a size class.

j_call | clone_size | v_call | d_call | cdr3_aa | cdr3_nt
TRBJ2-3 | . | TRBV30 | . | CAWSVPERTDTQYF | TGTGCCTGGAGTGTACCCGAACGCACAGATACGCAGTATTTT
TRBJ2-6 | . | TRBV2 | . | CASRTGVFSGANVLTF | TGTGCCTCACGGACTGGGGTATTCTCTGGGGCCAACGTCCTGACTTTC
TRBJ2-5 | . | TRBV21-1 | . | CASSKRTDEETQYF | TGTGCCAGCAGCAAAAGGACGGACGAAGAGACCCAGTACTTC
TRBJ1-2 | . | TRBV5-1 | . | CASSSSDPGTGYTF | TGCGCCAGCAGCTCCTCGGACCCGGGGACGGGCTACACCTTC
TRBJ1-2 | . | TRBV29-1 | . | CSVVQGLGYTF | TGCAGCGTTGTACAGGGCTTGGGCTACACCTTC
TRBJ2-1 | . | TRBV10-3 | TRBD2 | CATRLAGGWQFF | TGTGCCACCCGATTAGCGGGAGGTTGGCAGTTCTTC
TRBJ2-2 | . | TRBV29-1 | . | CSVEVQGRTGELFF | TGCAGCGTTGAAGTCCAGGGGAGGACCGGGGAGCTGTTTTTT
TRBJ2-1 | . | TRBV7-2 | TRBD2 | CASSSPSSGSYNEQFF | TGTGCCAGCAGCTCGCCCTCTAGCGGTTCCTACAATGAGCAGTTCTTC
TRBJ1-1 | . | TRBV2 | TRBD1 | CASSRTGETEAFF | TGTGCCAGCAGCAGGACAGGGGAGACTGAAGCTTTCTTT
TRBJ2-5 | . | TRBV6-5 | . | CASSYSTGRQTQYF | TGTGCCAGCAGTTACTCAACAGGGAGGCAGACCCAGTACTTC
TRBJ1-1 | once | TRBV6-5 | TRBD1 | CASFGTANTEAFF | TGTGCCAGCTTCGGGACAGCGAACACTGAAGCTTTCTTT
TRBJ2-2 | . | TRBV9 | TRBD1 | CASSASQGGAWGHRTGELFF | TGTGCCAGCAGCGCCAGCCAAGGGGGCGCGTGGGGACACCGTACCGGGGAGCTGTTTTTT
TRBJ2-5 | . | TRBV6-5 | TRBD1 | CASSRQGMGRETQYF | TGTGCCAGCAGCCGACAGGGAATGGGCAGAGAGACCCAGTACTTC
TRBJ2-3 | few | TRBV28 | TRBD2 | CASSPLRGGTSGMTDTQYF | TGTGCCAGCAGTCCACTACGGGGCGGGACTAGCGGGATGACAGATACGCAGTATTTT
TRBJ2-2 | . | TRBV19 | TRBD1 | CASRVGDRGNTGELFF | TGTGCCAGTAGGGTAGGAGACAGGGGAAACACCGGGGAGCTGTTTTTT
TRBJ2-4 | . | TRBV27 | . | CASSLTGRGVIAKNIQYF | TGTGCCAGCAGTTTAACGGGCCGCGGAGTCATAGCCAAAAACATTCAGTACTTC
TRBJ1-5 | few | TRBV27 | . | CASSFHRDSNQPQHF | TGTGCCAGCAGTTTCCACAGGGATAGCAATCAGCCCCAGCATTTT
TRBJ2-7 | . | TRBV11-2 | . | CASSSSGLYEQYF | TGTGCCAGCAGCTCATCGGGACTGTACGAGCAGTACTTC
TRBJ1-1 | . | TRBV11-2 | . | CASIIGGASLNTEAFF | TGTGCCAGCATCATAGGAGGGGCCTCGTTAAACACTGAAGCTTTCTTT
TRBJ2-1 | once | TRBV27 | TRBD2 | CASSLLAGSYNEQFF | TGTGCCAGCAGTTTATTAGCGGGAAGCTACAATGAGCAGTTCTTC
TRBJ1-1 | . | TRBV27 | . | CASSSRVRPVMNTEAFF | TGTGCCAGCAGTTCCCGAGTTCGCCCTGTAATGAACACTGAAGCTTTCTTT
TRBJ1-5 | . | TRBV6-1 | . | CASSGGTNSNQPQHF | TGTGCCAGCAGCGGCGGGACAAATAGCAATCAGCCCCAGCATTTT
TRBJ1-2 | few | TRBV28 | TRBD1 | CASSTGTAYGYTF | TGTGCCAGCAGCACCGGGACAGCTTATGGCTACACCTTC
TRBJ2-1 | . | TRBV9 | TRBD2 | CASSVGPSGIGVPYYNEQFF | TGTGCCAGCAGCGTAGGGCCCAGCGGGATAGGTGTCCCTTACTACAATGAGCAGTTCTTC
TRBJ2-5 | . | TRBV5-1 | . | CASSLDGSLETQYF | TGCGCCAGCAGCTTAGATGGGAGTTTGGAGACCCAGTACTTC
TRBJ2-1 | . | TRBV13 | . | CASSPPRGGEDNEQFF | TGTGCCAGCAGCCCCCCCAGGGGGGGGGAGGACAATGAGCAGTTCTTC
TRBJ2-3 | . | TRBV5-1 | . | CASSLDGREDTQYF | TGCGCCAGCAGCTTGGATGGGCGCGAGGATACGCAGTATTTT
TRBJ2-3 | . | TRBV2 | . | CASRAGTAGDTQYF | TGTGCCAGCAGGGCGGGGACTGCTGGGGATACGCAGTATTTT
TRBJ2-7 | once | TRBV21-1 | . | CASSKIMGGTEVSYEQYF | TGTGCCAGCAGCAAAATAATGGGGGGGACAGAAGTCTCCTACGAGCAGTACTTC
TRBJ2-7 | . | TRBV5-1 | . | CASSVLGVGSEQYF | TGCGCCAGCAGCGTTTTGGGGGTAGGCTCCGAGCAGTACTTC
TRBJ1-1 | . | TRBV28 | . | CASSLIPGNTEAFF | TGTGCCAGCAGTTTAATCCCCGGGAACACTGAAGCTTTCTTT
TRBJ2-7 | . | TRBV5-1 | . | CASSLEGYEQYF | TGCGCCAGCAGCTTGGAGGGCTACGAGCAGTACTTC
TRBJ1-5 | . | TRBV18 | . | CASSPQVEQQPQHF | TGTGCCAGCTCACCCCAGGTAGAGCAACAGCCCCAGCATTTT
TRBJ2-5 | once | TRBV5-4 | . | CASSSGLGSQETQYF | TGTGCCAGCAGCTCGGGACTGGGCTCCCAAGAGACCCAGTACTTC
TRBJ2-2 | . | TRBV7-2 | . | CASSLDDRGGGGELFF | TGTGCCAGCAGCTTAGATGATCGTGGAGGGGGCGGGGAGCTGTTTTTT
TRBJ1-4 | . | TRBV4-3 | . | CASSQIRGTDEKLFF | TGCGCCAGCAGCCAAATCAGGGGCACGGATGAAAAACTGTTTTTT
TRBJ1-5 | . | TRBV10-3 | . | CAISGREGNQPQHF | TGTGCCATCTCAGGCAGGGAGGGCAATCAGCCCCAGCATTTT
TRBJ2-2 | few | TRBV29-1 | . | CSVQGNTGELFF | TGCAGCGTACAGGGTAACACCGGGGAGCTGTTTTTT
TRBJ1-1 | . | TRBV18 | . | CASSPPRANTEAFF | TGTGCCAGCTCACCCCCGCGAGCGAACACTGAAGCTTTCTTT
TRBJ2-3 | . | TRBV19 | TRBD1 | CASSMGQGVDTQYF | TGTGCCAGTAGTATGGGACAGGGGGTAGATACGCAGTATTTT
TRBJ2-7 | . | TRBV6-1 | . | CASSPWDRQYF | TGTGCCAGCAGTCCTTGGGACCGGCAGTACTTC
TRBJ2-3 | . | TRBV5-4 | TRBD2 | CASSSRTREDTQYF | TGTGCCAGCAGCTCGCGGACTAGAGAAGATACGCAGTATTTT
TRBJ2-5 | . | TRBV6-5 | TRBD1 | CASRRKPGTGTSQYF | TGTGCCAGCCGGAGAAAACCCGGGACAGGAACGTCCCAGTACTTC
TRBJ1-4 | . | TRBV6-5 | . | CASSWAATNEKLFF | TGTGCCAGCAGTTGGGCCGCAACTAATGAAAAACTGTTTTTT
TRBJ2-2 | . | TRBV5-6 | TRBD2 | CASNRNVAGAGTTGELFF | TGTGCCAGCAACCGTAATGTAGCGGGAGCCGGGACCACCGGGGAGCTGTTTTTT
TRBJ2-7 | . | TRBV4-3 | . | CASSSGTVESYEQYF | TGCGCCAGCAGCTCCGGGACTGTAGAATCCTACGAGCAGTACTTC
TRBJ2-2 | . | TRBV15 | . | CATSIGLAATGELFF | TGTGCCACCAGCATCGGACTCGCGGCCACCGGGGAGCTGTTTTTT
TRBJ2-3 | . | TRBV29-1 | TRBD2 | CSVRRTSGLTDTQYF | TGCAGCGTCCGCCGGACTAGCGGGCTCACAGATACGCAGTATTTT
TRBJ2-5 | . | TRBV2 | TRBD1 | CASRGISGGLETQYF | TGTGCCAGCAGGGGAATATCAGGGGGCCTGGAGACCCAGTACTTC
TRBJ2-3 | few | TRBV6-5 | TRBD2 | CASGGGKRENTQYF | TGTGCCAGCGGGGGTGGAAAGCGGGAGAATACGCAGTATTTT
TRBJ1-1 | . | TRBV2 | TRBD1 | CASSEQGATEAFF | TGTGCCAGCTCCGAACAGGGGGCAACTGAAGCTTTCTTT
TRBJ2-2 | . | TRBV10-3 | TRBD2 | CAISRTSGGTGELFF | TGTGCCATCAGCCGGACTAGCGGGGGCACCGGGGAGCTGTTTTTT